This T cell receptor (beta chain) emerged from a study of cytomegalovirus exposure and HLA in healthy donors. Study-wide background: Out of approximately 170 million T cells, an earlier analysis found some 110 million unique TCR beta sequences in total. General study findings and limits: One variant, a missense change in DCLRE1C, was linked in a later analysis to TCR beta V- and J-gene trimming. As was reported, the classifier diagnosed cytomegalovirus status with high specificity and sensitivity.

Points on this clone: As yet, its antigen is unknown.

Primers included in the PCR were 60 Vbeta and 13 Jbeta primers. Using immunoSEQ multiplex PCR, the repertoire was profiled, and TCRdb retains in-frame clones only, with some absent. Among some 91,000 clones listed, roughly two thirds were seen once. The junction had 7 bases not matched to a gene; V was cut back by 5 bases and J by 5 bases. Germline lookup yields CDR1 SGHTA and CDR2 FQGNSA. This CDR3 is 15 amino acids long. The chain joins TRBV7-2 to TRBJ2-7; 12 bases are a match to TRBD2. The sequenced sample was PBMCs. The source is a human donor in good health. The CDR3 nucleotides read TGTGCCAGCAGCACGTCTAGCGGGGGGGTCCACGAGCAGTACTTC. Its translation is CASSTSSGGVHEQYF.